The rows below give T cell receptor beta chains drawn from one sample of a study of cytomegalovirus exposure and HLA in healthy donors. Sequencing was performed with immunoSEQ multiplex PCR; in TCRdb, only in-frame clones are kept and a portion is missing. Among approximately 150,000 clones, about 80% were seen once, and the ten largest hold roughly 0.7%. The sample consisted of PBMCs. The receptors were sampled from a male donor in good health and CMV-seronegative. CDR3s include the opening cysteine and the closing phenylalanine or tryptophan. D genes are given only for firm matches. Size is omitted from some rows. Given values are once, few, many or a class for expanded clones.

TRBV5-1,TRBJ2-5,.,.,CASSLGSHGETQYF,TGCGCCAGCAGCTTGGGGTCCCATGGCGAGACCCAGTACTTC
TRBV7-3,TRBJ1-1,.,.,CASSLVTDTEAFF,TGTGCCAGCAGCTTAGTAACGGACACTGAAGCTTTCTTT
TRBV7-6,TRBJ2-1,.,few,CASSFTTSSYNEQFF,TGTGCCAGCAGCTTTACGACTAGCTCCTACAATGAGCAGTTCTTC
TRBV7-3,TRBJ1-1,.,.,CASSFQGGTEAFF,TGTGCCAGCAGCTTCCAGGGAGGCACTGAAGCTTTCTTT
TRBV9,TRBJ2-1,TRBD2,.,CASSSSSGATHYNEQFF,TGTGCCAGCAGCTCCTCTAGCGGGGCGACTCACTACAATGAGCAGTTCTTC
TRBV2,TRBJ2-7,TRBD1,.,CASSTGTGDRVVQYF,TGTGCCAGCAGTACAGGGACAGGGGATCGGGTAGTGCAGTACTTC
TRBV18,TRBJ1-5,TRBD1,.,CASSPTGGGNQPQHF,TGTGCCAGCTCGCCGACAGGGGGAGGGAATCAGCCCCAGCATTTT
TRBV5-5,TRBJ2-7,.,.,CASSTRSYEQYF,TGTGCCAGCAGCACTCGGTCCTACGAGCAGTACTTC
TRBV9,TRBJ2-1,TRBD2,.,CASSTRTSGGAELNEQFF,TGTGCCAGCAGCACCCGGACTAGCGGGGGGGCCGAACTCAATGAGCAGTTCTTC
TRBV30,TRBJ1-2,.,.,CAWSVRSGWGGYTF,TGTGCCTGGAGTGTACGTTCGGGGTGGGGTGGCTACACCTTC
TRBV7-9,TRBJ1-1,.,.,CASSSRDTEAFF,TGTGCCAGCAGCTCCCGAGACACTGAAGCTTTCTTT
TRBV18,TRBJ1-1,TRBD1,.,CASSPTGGDTEAFF,TGTGCCAGCTCACCTACAGGGGGAGACACTGAAGCTTTCTTT
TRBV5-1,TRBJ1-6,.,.,CASSLGAGPLVSPLHF,TGCGCCAGCAGCTTGGGGGCAGGGCCCCTGGTTTCACCCCTCCACTTT
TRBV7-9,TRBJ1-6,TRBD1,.,CASSSPGQKNSPLHF,TGTGCCAGCAGCTCGCCGGGACAGAAGAATTCACCCCTCCACTTT
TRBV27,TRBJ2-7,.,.,CASSFSSHNYEQYF,TGTGCCAGCAGTTTTAGCTCGCATAACTACGAGCAGTACTTC
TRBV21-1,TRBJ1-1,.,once,CASSKGGTSTHQPTQNTEAFF,TGTGCCAGCAGCAAAGGAGGGACATCCACCCATCAGCCGACGCAGAACACTGAAGCTTTCTTT
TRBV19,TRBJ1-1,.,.,CASSESRGTEAFF,TGTGCCAGTAGCGAAAGCAGGGGAACTGAAGCTTTCTTT
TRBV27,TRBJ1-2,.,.,CASSSQNYGYTF,TGTGCCAGCAGTTCCCAGAACTATGGCTACACCTTC
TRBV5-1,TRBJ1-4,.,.,CASSQKAGQGVEKLFF,TGCGCCAGCAGCCAAAAAGCAGGACAAGGAGTTGAAAAACTGTTTTTT
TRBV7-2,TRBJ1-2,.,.,CASRSGLLGSYGYTF,TGTGCCAGCAGGTCAGGGTTGCTGGGCTCCTATGGCTACACCTTC